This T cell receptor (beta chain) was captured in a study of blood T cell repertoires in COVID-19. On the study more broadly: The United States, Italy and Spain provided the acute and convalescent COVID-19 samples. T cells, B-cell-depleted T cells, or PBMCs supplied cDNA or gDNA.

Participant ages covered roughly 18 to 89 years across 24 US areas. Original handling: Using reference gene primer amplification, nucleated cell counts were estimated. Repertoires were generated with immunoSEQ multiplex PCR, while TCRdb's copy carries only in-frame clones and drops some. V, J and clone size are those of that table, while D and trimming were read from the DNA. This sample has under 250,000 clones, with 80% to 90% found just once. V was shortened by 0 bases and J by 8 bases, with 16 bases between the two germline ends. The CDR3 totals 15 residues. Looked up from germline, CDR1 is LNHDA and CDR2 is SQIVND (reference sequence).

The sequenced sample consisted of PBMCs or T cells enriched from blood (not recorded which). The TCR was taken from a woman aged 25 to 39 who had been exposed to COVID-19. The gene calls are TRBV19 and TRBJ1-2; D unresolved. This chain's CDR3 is CASSIDLPPSYGYTF. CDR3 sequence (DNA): TGTGCCAGTAGTATAGACCTACCTCCCTCGTACGGCTACACCTTC.